The present entry profiles one T cell receptor beta chain with its context. As yet, its antigen is unknown. It was 3,000 to 4,500 ng of total RNA that each TCR library used. Using the 5' RACE reads, TCRdb records one entry per CDR3 protein without DNA. The table gives approximately 400,000 distinct CDR3 sequences; the top ten clones make up approximately 2.3% of it. The record originates from a study of monozygotic twins with inflammatory bowel disease. Whole-study findings and limits: Researchers report that IBD patients shared fewer clonotypes with others than healthy twins, especially amid disease activity. Separate T cell subtypes could not be resolved from one another.

Sample: blood. The receptor comes from a human donor with ulcerative colitis or Crohn's disease, or a healthy co-twin of an affected twin (not recorded which).

The CDR3 loop is CASSYSVLGVYEQYF. The chain combines TRBV6-5 with TRBJ2-7; the TCRdb call, TRBD1, lacks DNA for checking. The CDR3 extends over 15 amino acids. Germline values: CDR1 MNHEY, CDR2 SVGAGI.